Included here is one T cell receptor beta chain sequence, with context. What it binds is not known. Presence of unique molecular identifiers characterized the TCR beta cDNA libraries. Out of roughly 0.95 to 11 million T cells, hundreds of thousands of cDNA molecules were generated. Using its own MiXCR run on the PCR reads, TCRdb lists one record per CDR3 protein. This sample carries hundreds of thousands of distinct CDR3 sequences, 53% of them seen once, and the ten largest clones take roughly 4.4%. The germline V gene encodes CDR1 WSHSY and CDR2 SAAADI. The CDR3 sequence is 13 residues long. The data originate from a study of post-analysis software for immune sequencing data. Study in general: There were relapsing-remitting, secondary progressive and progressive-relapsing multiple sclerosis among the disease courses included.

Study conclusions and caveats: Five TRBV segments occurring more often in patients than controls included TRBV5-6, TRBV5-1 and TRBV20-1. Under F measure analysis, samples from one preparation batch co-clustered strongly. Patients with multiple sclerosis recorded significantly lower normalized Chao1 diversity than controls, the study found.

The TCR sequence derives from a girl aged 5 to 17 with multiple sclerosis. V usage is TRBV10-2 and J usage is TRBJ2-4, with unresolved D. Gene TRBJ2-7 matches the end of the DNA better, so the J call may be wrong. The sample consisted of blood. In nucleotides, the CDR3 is TGCGCCAGCACACAAGGTCCAAGCTACGAGCAGTACTTC. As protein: CASTQGPSYEQYF.